This TCR beta chain was observed in a study of yellow fever vaccine responses in identical twins. As for this clonotype: Antigen unknown.

Whole-study findings and limits: The T cell response to vaccination in identical twins was reportedly partly convergent and partly personalized.

This CDR3 is built from 14 residues. V was clipped by 0 bases and J by 3 bases, with 7 bases between them. Germline V CDR1 and CDR2: LNHNV, YYDKDF (reference sequence). Via MiXCR, TCRdb re-called the RT-PCR reads, giving one row per CDR3 protein. This sample has almost 5,500 distinct CDR3 sequences; just over 85% occur once, and the top ten carry 2.5% to 3.5%. This receptor was identified in a woman aged 18-29 years who received the yellow fever vaccine. The rearrangement joins TRBV15 to TRBJ2-3; D is uncertain. The source was T cells from blood (PBMCs), unsorted or a sorted subset (not recorded which), collected before or after yellow fever vaccination (not recorded which). As DNA, the CDR3 is TGTGCCACCAGCAGAGATCGTGGTACAGATACGCAGTATTTT. Amino acids: CATSRDRGTDTQYF.